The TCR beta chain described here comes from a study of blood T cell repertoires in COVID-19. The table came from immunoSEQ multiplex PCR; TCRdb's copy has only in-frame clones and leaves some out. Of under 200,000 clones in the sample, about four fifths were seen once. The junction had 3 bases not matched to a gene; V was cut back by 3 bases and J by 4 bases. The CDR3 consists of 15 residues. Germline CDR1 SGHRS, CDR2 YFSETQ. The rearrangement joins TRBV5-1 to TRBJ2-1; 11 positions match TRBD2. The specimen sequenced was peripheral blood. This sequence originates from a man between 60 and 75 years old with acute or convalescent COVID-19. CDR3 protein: CASSSTSGRYNEQFF. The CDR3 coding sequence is TGCGCCAGCAGCTCAACTAGCGGGAGATACAATGAGCAGTTCTTC.